A single sample gave rise to the 30 T cell receptor beta chains below, sequenced in a study of post-analysis software for immune sequencing data. Regarding the study as a whole: Included in a set of five TRBV segments more frequent in patients than controls were TRBV5-6, TRBV5-1 and TRBV20-1.

Carried by the TCR beta cDNA libraries were unique molecular identifiers. One entry per CDR3 protein results from TCRdb running MiXCR on the PCR reads. The data hold fewer than 850,000 distinct CDR3 sequences, with about 45% observed a single time. These receptors are not linked to any known antigen. The sample taken for sequencing was blood. All receptors come from a girl under 18 with multiple sclerosis.

The chain combines TRBV29-1 with TRBJ2-7, with TRBD2 matching 9 bases. The CDR3 spans 13 residues. CDR1 is SQVTM and CDR2 is ANQGSEA in the germline V gene. J was trimmed by 0 bases and V by 5 bases; bases with no gene match: 2. In DNA form, the CDR3 reads TGCAGCGTTCCACTAGCGGGCTCCTACGAGCAGTACTTC. Protein product: CSVPLAGSYEQYF.

The chain is built from TRBV28 and TRBJ1-5; perhaps TRBD1 as D (5 bases). From germline, CDR1 is MDHEN and CDR2 SYDVKM. V was trimmed by 6 bases and J by 1 base, leaving 16 bases between them. This CDR3 has 16 amino acids. The CDR3 is CASSRQGEPSNQPQHF. DNA for the CDR3: TGTGCCAGCAGCCGGCAGGGAGAACCAAGCAATCAGCCCCAGCATTTT.

V is TRBV24-1 and J is TRBJ2-1; tentative D call: TRBD2 (6 bases). V was clipped by 4 bases and J by 8 bases, with 14 bases between them. Germline V gives CDR1 KGHDR, CDR2 SFDVKD. This CDR3 spans 14 amino acids. CDR3 amino acids: CATSDQEGRYEQFF. The CDR3 DNA follows: TGTGCCACCAGTGACCAGGAGGGGCGTTATGAGCAGTTCTTC.

This clonotype was detected a few times. J is TRBJ2-1 and V is TRBV4-2, with 13 bases that match TRBD2. The DNA matches TRBJ2-7 better at its end, which makes the J call doubtful. CDR3 length: 16 residues. Germline values: CDR1 LGHNA, CDR2 YNFKEQ. The CDR3 DNA reads TGTGCCAGCAGCCAAGCGGGACTAGCGGGACTCGGGGAGCAGTACTTC. Its protein product is CASSQAGLAGLGEQYF.

DNA of the CDR3: TGTGCCAGCAGCCGCGTCCGGGAGTCTCAGCCCCAGCATTTT. It specifies CASSRVRESQPQHF. The V gene is TRBV6-5, the J gene TRBJ1-5, with D hard to call. The CDR3 length is 14 residues. Germline CDR1 MNHEY, CDR2 SVGAGI. Deletions cut 6 bases from V and 6 bases from J, with 15 bases between.

This clonotype was counted between two and nine times. The chain uses TRBV28 and TRBJ2-3, with TRBD2 as a possible D gene (5 bases). Trimming left V 5 bases short and J 2 bases short, with 14 bases between. The germline V gene has CDR1 MDHEN and CDR2 SYDVKM. CDR3 length: 15 amino acids. The CDR3 region is CASSPTGLSTDTQYF. The CDR3 region has the DNA TGTGCCAGCAGTCCCACCGGACTCTCCACAGATACGCAGTATTTT.

This chain connects TRBV29-1 to TRBJ2-1; 12 nucleotides match TRBD2. After removal of 3 bases from V and 7 bases from J, the junction contained 16 bases not matched to a gene. Germline V gene lookup returns CDR1 SQVTM and CDR2 ANQGSEA. There are 18 residues in the CDR3. This chain's CDR3 is CSVEGSGLAGRGYNEQFF. The CDR3 nucleotides are TGCAGCGTTGAGGGCAGTGGACTAGCGGGACGAGGGTATAATGAGCAGTTCTTC.

V usage is TRBV25-1 and J usage is TRBJ2-2; D possibly corresponds to TRBD1 (6 bases). The CDR3 totals 16 residues. Germline V gives CDR1 MGHDK, CDR2 SYGVNS. Trimming took off 6 bases at V and 5 bases at J, with 19 bases between the two ends. CDR3 DNA: TGTGCCAGCAGCGTAGGGACAACTCTAAGGACCGGGGAGCTGTTTTTT. Protein product: CASSVGTTLRTGELFF.

The rearrangement joins TRBV12-3 or TRBV12-4 to TRBJ2-6, with 11 positions matching TRBD1. This CDR3 is built from 17 residues. J was trimmed by 2 bases and V by 3 bases; bases with no gene match: 3. CDR3 coding DNA: TGTGCCAGCAGTTTTGGGGACAGGGGGACTGGGGCCAACGTCCTGACTTTC. Its translation is CASSFGDRGTGANVLTF.

The CDR3 is CAWRVDLREKLFF. CDR3 coding DNA: TGTGCCTGGAGGGTCGACCTTAGGGAAAAACTGTTTTTT. The genes are TRBV30 and TRBJ1-4; D ambiguous. V shed 3 bases and J shed 8 bases, with 13 bases lying between them. This CDR3 spans 13 amino acids. Germline CDR1 reads GTSNPN; CDR2 reads SVGIG (reference sequence).

This chain uses TRBV4-3 with TRBJ2-1; 11 bases fit TRBD2. Trimming at V came to 8 bases and at J to 0 bases, leaving 12 bases not matched to a gene. The CDR3 runs to 18 residues. Germline CDR1 LGHNA, CDR2 YSLEER. As DNA, the CDR3 is TGCGCCAGCCTTTCGACTAGCGGGGAGTCCCTCTCCTACAATGAGCAGTTCTTC. It encodes CASLSTSGESLSYNEQFF.

This chain connects TRBV7-2 to TRBJ2-1; tentatively, D is TRBD2 (8 bases). CDR1 is SGHTA and CDR2 is FQGNSA in the germline V gene. Trimming pared 6 bases from V and 8 bases from J, leaving 20 bases between. The CDR3 has 15 residues. The CDR3, as DNA: TGTGCCAGCAGTCCTGGGACTAGAGGGGGCTATGAGCAGTTCTTC. Translation: CASSPGTRGGYEQFF.

This chain connects TRBV27 to TRBJ2-7; 10 positions match TRBD2. The V gene end was trimmed by 5 bases and the J gene end by 3 bases; junction bases not matched to a gene: 10. The CDR3 is 16 residues long. CDR1 and CDR2 from the germline V gene are MNHEY and SMNVEV (reference sequence). The CDR3 protein is CASSTSPSGSIYEQYF. CDR3 nucleotides: TGTGCCAGCAGTACATCACCTAGCGGGAGCATCTACGAGCAGTACTTC.

V and J are TRBV20-1 and TRBJ2-1; 11 bases agree with TRBD2. V gave up 5 bases and J gave up 7 bases; unmatched junction bases: 7. The CDR3 totals 14 residues. Germline assignment: CDR1 DFQATT and CDR2 SNEGSKA (reference sequence). The CDR3 bases are TGCAGTGCTCTGACTAGCGGGATAGGTAATGAGCAGTTCTTC. Translated: CSALTSGIGNEQFF.

The chain employs TRBV7-9 and TRBJ2-3; TRBD1 is a possible D gene (6 bases). Germline V gene lookup returns CDR1 SEHNR and CDR2 FQNEAQ (reference sequence). The CDR3 totals 14 residues. The V end was cut by 5 bases, the J end by 4 bases, with 13 bases between. In nucleotides, the CDR3 is TGTGCCAGCAGCCGGACACAGGGACCAGATACGCAGTATTTT. Its protein product is CASSRTQGPDTQYF.

This sequence joins TRBV20-1 and TRBJ2-7; no clear D. Deletions cut 5 bases from V and 1 base from J, with 9 bases between. The CDR3 runs 12 residues. CDR1 is DFQATT and CDR2 is SNEGSKA in the germline V gene (reference sequence). This chain's CDR3 is CSAVLESYEQYF. CDR3 sequence (DNA): TGCAGTGCTGTTCTAGAATCCTACGAGCAGTACTTC.

The chain couples TRBV11-1 to TRBJ2-7, with D possibly matching TRBD2 (6 bases). V lost 7 bases to trimming and J lost 0 bases, with 16 bases between them. This CDR3 has 15 residues. Germline V gene lookup returns CDR1 SGHAT and CDR2 FQDESV (reference sequence). This CDR3 reads CASTPGRRVSYEQYF. The CDR3 DNA reads TGTGCCAGCACCCCGGGGAGGCGAGTCTCCTACGAGCAGTACTTC. Combining the CDR3 with reference TRBV11-1 and TRBJ2-7 gives the whole variable domain EAEVAQSPRYKITEKSQAVAFWCDPISGHATLYWYRQILGQGPELLVQFQDESVVDDSQLPKDRFSAERLKGVDSTLKIQPAELGDSAMYLCASTPGRRVSYEQYFGPGTRLTVT.

This chain links TRBV29-1 with TRBJ2-7; D remains unclear. This CDR3 contains 14 residues. Per the germline V gene, CDR1 is SQVTM and CDR2 is ANQGSEA. V lost 6 bases, J lost 1 base, and 16 bases lay in between. CDR3 region: CSVARKQNSYEQYF. CDR3 bases: TGCAGCGTAGCGCGGAAGCAGAATTCCTACGAGCAGTACTTC.

The chain is built from TRBV20-1 and TRBJ2-7; possibly TRBD1 for D (6 bases). Germline-derived CDR1 and CDR2 are DFQATT and SNEGSKA (reference sequence). The CDR3 has 13 amino acids. Trimming cost V 6 bases and J 2 bases, with 14 bases left between them. The CDR3 reads CSATYRDPYEQYF. CDR3 bases: TGCAGTGCGACATACAGGGATCCCTACGAGCAGTACTTC.

J is TRBJ1-1 and V is TRBV12-3 or TRBV12-4; D remains ambiguous. The V end lost 6 bases, the J end lost 0 bases, and 14 bases lay between the germline ends. The CDR3 contains 15 residues. The DNA of the CDR3 is TGTGCCAGCAGAAAGGGCCGGGCCTTGAACACTGAAGCTTTCTTT. Translated, it gives CASRKGRALNTEAFF.

This clonotype was counted only a few times. The chain has TRBV7-9 and TRBJ2-5; D is undetermined. V gave up 5 bases and J gave up 2 bases, with 18 bases separating them. This CDR3 region has 16 residues. Looked up from germline, CDR1 is SEHNR and CDR2 is FQNEAQ (reference sequence). CDR3 DNA sequence: TGTGCCAGCAGCCCTCCCGCCCCGGCAAATCAAGAGACCCAGTACTTC. Protein: CASSPPAPANQETQYF.

The chain links TRBV25-1 to TRBJ2-1; no reliable D call. The ends were cut back, 3 bases at V and 8 bases at J, with 5 bases in the middle. The CDR3 consists of 11 residues. Germline V CDR1 and CDR2: MGHDK, SYGVNS. The chain's CDR3 is CASSEVYEQFF. The CDR3 DNA sequence: TGTGCCAGCAGTGAGGTCTATGAGCAGTTCTTC. The full variable domain, its missing parts supplied by reference TRBV25-1 and TRBJ2-1, is EADIYQTPRYLVIGTGKKITLECSQTMGHDKMYWYQQDPGMELHLIHYSYGVNSTEKGDLSSESTVSRIRTEHFPLTLESARPSHTSQYLCASSEVYEQFFGPGTRLTVL.

This clonotype has just a few counts. V and J are TRBV4-3 and TRBJ2-1, with 16 bases aligning to TRBD2. V was pared by 3 bases and J by 5 bases, with 4 bases of the junction left unmatched. Germline CDR1 LGHNA, CDR2 YSLEER. The CDR3 consists of 17 residues. The CDR3 region has the DNA TGCGCCAGCAGCCAGGGGGGGACTAGCGGGGGGGACAATGAGCAGTTCTTC. It specifies CASSQGGTSGGDNEQFF.

The J gene is TRBJ1-6, the V gene TRBV7-9; 9 bases are a match to TRBD1. The CDR3 consists of 16 residues. Germline assignment: CDR1 SEHNR and CDR2 FQNEAQ (reference sequence). With 4 bases clipped from V and 10 bases from J, the junction kept 11 bases outside the gene matches. CDR3 sequence reads: CASSSPEGQGYSPLHF. CDR3 nucleotides: TGTGCCAGCAGCTCACCGGAGGGACAGGGATACTCACCCCTCCACTTT.

V and J are TRBV20-1 and TRBJ2-1; 12 bases agree with TRBD2. Trimming took 1 base from V and 8 from J; bases not matched to a gene: 6. Germline CDR1 is DFQATT and CDR2 is SNEGSKA (reference sequence). The CDR3 covers 15 residues. Here the CDR3 reads CSARVRTSGTHEQFF. The CDR3 nucleotides are TGCAGTGCTAGAGTCCGGACTAGCGGGACCCATGAGCAGTTCTTC.

The rearrangement uses TRBV15 and TRBJ2-1; 9 positions agree with TRBD1. In germline, CDR1 is LNHNV, CDR2 YYDKDF (reference sequence). After removal of 3 bases from V and 7 bases from J, the junction contained 10 bases not matched to a gene. The CDR3 spans 16 residues. This CDR3 is CATSSFRDRDWNEQFF. In DNA form, the CDR3 reads TGTGCCACCAGCAGTTTCAGGGACAGGGATTGGAATGAGCAGTTCTTC.

This chain uses TRBV9 with TRBJ2-7; D perhaps matches TRBD2 (6 bases). The CDR3 contains 14 residues. Trimming shortened V by 4 bases and J by 1 base, and 12 bases separated the two germline ends. Germline CDR1 is SGDLS and CDR2 is YYNGEE. CDR3 sequence: CASSIAASSYEQYF. In DNA, the CDR3 is TGTGCCAGCAGCATAGCGGCGAGTTCCTACGAGCAGTACTTC.

The chain couples TRBV20-1 to TRBJ1-2, with D tentatively TRBD1 (5 bases). V lost 5 bases, J lost 7 bases, and 26 bases lay in between. The CDR3 spans 16 residues. CDR1 DFQATT and CDR2 SNEGSKA come from the germline V gene (reference sequence). For the CDR3, the DNA is TGCAGTGCTTTCCCCCATAGGGGCAGGACAACGGGTGGCTACACCTTC. It codes for CSAFPHRGRTTGGYTF.

CDR3 sequence: CASRQSGVQETQYF. In DNA, the CDR3 is TGCGCCAGCAGACAGAGCGGGGTACAAGAGACCCAGTACTTC. The rearrangement joins TRBV5-1 to TRBJ2-5, with 7 positions matching TRBD2. Germline V gives CDR1 SGHRS, CDR2 YFSETQ. The CDR3 length is 14 residues. V shed 5 bases, J shed 2 bases, and the junction held 6 bases outside the gene matches.

In its sample, this clonotype was seen a few times. The chain is built from TRBV5-1 and TRBJ1-1; 7 nucleotides agree with TRBD1. With 0 bases clipped from V and 5 bases from J, the junction kept 10 bases outside the gene matches. This CDR3 comprises 16 residues. Germline CDR1 reads SGHRS; CDR2 reads YFSETQ. This chain's CDR3 is CASSLDRGTGGTEAFF. The CDR3, as DNA: TGCGCCAGCAGCTTGGACAGGGGTACCGGCGGGACTGAAGCTTTCTTT.